These T cell receptor beta chains were read from a single sample in a study of shared clonotypes between healthy human individuals. Sequencing was performed with immunoSEQ multiplex PCR; in TCRdb, only in-frame clones are kept and a portion is missing. Of roughly 1,100,000 clones in the sample, about 75% were seen once. The sequencing input was memory CD4+ T cells sorted from blood. All receptors come from a man younger than 30 in good health. Each CDR3 is given with its conserved first and last residue. The D gene is left open where the match is weak. Rows give clone size only sometimes, using once, few, many, or a class for an expanded clone.

CDR3aa,CDR3nt,j_gene,d_gene,abundance,v_gene
CAISPDGNYGYTF,TGTGCCATCAGTCCAGACGGGAACTATGGCTACACCTTC,TRBJ1-2,NA,NA,TRBV10-3
CSVDLRYLETQYF,TGCAGCGTTGATCTTCGGTATCTCGAGACCCAGTACTTC,TRBJ2-5,NA,NA,TRBV29-1
CASSLRAATSGNTIYF,TGTGCCAGTAGTCTGAGGGCGGCGACCTCTGGAAACACCATATATTTT,TRBJ1-3,NA,NA,TRBV19
CASSLAPGGVGTGELFF,TGTGCCAGCAGCTTGGCGCCGGGGGGCGTAGGGACCGGGGAGCTGTTTTTT,TRBJ2-2,NA,NA,TRBV5-6
CASSPRTKETQYF,TGCGCCAGCAGCCCCCGGACCAAAGAGACCCAGTACTTC,TRBJ2-5,NA,NA,TRBV4-3
CASSSGIGAGETQYF,TGTGCCAGCAGCTCGGGGATAGGGGCCGGTGAGACCCAGTACTTC,TRBJ2-5,NA,NA,TRBV7-3
CATSSDRITNEAFF,TGTGCCACCAGCAGTGACAGGATAACGAACGAAGCTTTCTTT,TRBJ1-1,NA,NA,TRBV15
CASSWGLRDEQYF,TGTGCCAGCAGTTGGGGCCTTAGGGACGAGCAGTACTTC,TRBJ2-7,NA,NA,TRBV28
CASSLSGVLSGNTIYF,TGTGCCAGCAGTTTATCCGGAGTGCTCTCTGGAAACACCATATATTTT,TRBJ1-3,NA,NA,TRBV27
CASSPTGSGNTIYF,TGTGCCAGCAGCCCGACAGGCTCTGGAAACACCATATATTTT,TRBJ1-3,NA,NA,TRBV5-6
CASSLGSLAGAYNEQFF,TGTGCCAGCAGCTTAGGTTCCCTAGCGGGAGCTTACAATGAGCAGTTCTTC,TRBJ2-1,TRBD2,NA,TRBV11-2
CASSQLQGSYEQYF,TGTGCCAGCAGCCAGTTACAGGGGTCCTACGAGCAGTACTTC,TRBJ2-7,TRBD1,NA,TRBV14
CASSSTGGAYNEQFF,TGTGCCAGTTCTTCTACAGGGGGCGCCTACAATGAGCAGTTCTTC,TRBJ2-1,TRBD1,NA,TRBV6-5
CASSSGLAGVRTDTQYF,TGTGCCAGCAGCTCCGGACTAGCGGGAGTTAGGACAGATACGCAGTATTTT,TRBJ2-3,TRBD2,once,TRBV7-9
CASSSGSADEKLFF,TGCGCCAGCAGCTCCGGGAGTGCTGATGAAAAACTGTTTTTT,TRBJ1-4,NA,NA,TRBV5-1
CASSQVGHEQFF,TGCGCCAGCAGCCAAGTCGGGCATGAGCAGTTCTTC,TRBJ2-1,NA,NA,TRBV4-1
CASRNPGLAEGSF,TGTGCCAGCAGGAATCCGGGACTAGCGGAGGGGTCCTTC,TRBJ2-7,TRBD2,NA,TRBV6-1
CASSLEGAKAFF,TGTGCCAGCAGCTTGGAGGGGGCTAAAGCTTTCTTT,TRBJ1-1,TRBD1,many,TRBV5-8
CASSSERAYGYTF,TGTGCCAGCAGCTCAGAGAGGGCCTATGGCTACACCTTC,TRBJ1-2,NA,few,TRBV7-8
CASSLRLATNEKLFF,TGTGCCAGCAGCTTGCGTCTAGCAACTAATGAAAAACTGTTTTTT,TRBJ1-4,NA,NA,TRBV5-6
CASSSTVNSYEQYF,TGTGCCAGCAGTTCGACAGTAAACTCCTACGAGCAGTACTTC,TRBJ2-7,NA,NA,TRBV7-9
CASSMRYFRGPTDNEQFF,TGTGCCAGTAGTATGAGGTACTTTAGGGGTCCTACCGACAATGAGCAGTTCTTC,TRBJ2-1,NA,NA,TRBV19